The T cell receptor (beta chain) under discussion was sequenced for a study of T cell responses to AZD1222 COVID-19 vaccine. Study observations and caveats: Females outnumbered males among donors, who were mostly white British; clonal diversity was possibly underestimated.

Comment on this clone: Its matching antigen is unknown.

Repertoires were generated with immunoSEQ multiplex PCR, while TCRdb's copy carries only in-frame clones and drops some. The sample shows 140,000 to 150,000 clones, roughly 90% of them seen only once. This TCR derives from an adult in good health. The sequences come from peripheral blood, collected on day 0 of AZD1222 vaccination.

The CDR3 DNA sequence: TGTGCTAGTGGTTTTAGTCAGCCCCAGCATTTT. This codes for CASGFSQPQHF. The chain carries TRBV12-5 and TRBJ1-5; D gene unclear. Between the trimmed V and J ends, which lost 3 bases and 6 bases, there was a span of 3 bases. Germline lookup yields CDR1 LGHNT and CDR2 FRNRAP. This CDR3 comprises 11 residues. The full variable domain, completed using reference TRBV12-5 and TRBJ1-5, is DARVTQTPRHKVTEMGQEVTMRCQPILGHNTVFWYRQTMMQGLELLAYFRNRAPLDDSGMPKDRFSAEMPDATLATLKIQPSEPRDSAVYFCASGFSQPQHFGDGTRLSIL.